This TCR beta chain was recovered during a study of regulatory T cells in long-lasting Graves disease. Findings and caveats of the study: TRBV28, TRBJ1-2 and TRBJ2-5 were favored in persistent disease. Analysis covered peripheral blood alone, not thyroid tissue.

Building of the TCR beta libraries involved iRepertoire HTBI primers and Arm-PCR of CDR3 regions. In the study's own analysis: Throughout the samples, researchers identified roughly 60 TRBV and roughly 13 TRBJ segments. TCRdb processed the multiplex PCR reads anew with MiXCR; each CDR3 protein has one entry. None of the V and J calls come from the authors' own analysis; TCRdb made them. The sample lists some 340,000 distinct CDR3 sequences, about 11% occurring once. This clonotype was counted only a few times. Antigen: not known. The CDR3 has 15 amino acids. V dropped 0 bases and J dropped 8 bases, with 17 bases sitting between them. Looked up from germline, CDR1 is SGHRS and CDR2 is YFSETQ. Time point specified: newly diagnosed GD, antithyroid drugs for less than 3 months. There was RNA extracted from PBMCs, and the TCR library was made from it. The same sample was also used in a study of T cells in Graves' hyperthyroidism and ophthalmopathy.

Sequencing used peripheral blood mononuclear cells (PBMCs), obtained at new diagnosis, from a patient treated with antithyroid drugs. This receptor was taken from a woman under 30 with Graves disease. The chain couples TRBV5-1 to TRBJ1-2; D is possibly TRBD1 (5 bases). CDR3 sequence: CASSLADRRGDGYTF. The CDR3 DNA is TGCGCCAGCAGCTTGGCCGACAGACGGGGTGACGGCTACACCTTC.